This T cell receptor (beta chain) originates from a study of T cell responses to AZD1222 COVID-19 vaccine. Study context: Second-dose schedules of about 4 or about 12 weeks were combined. Study-level results: The number of AZD1222 recipients seropositive at baseline was only six. Donors were mostly white British, more females; clonal diversity possibly underestimated. Samples come after the peak T cell response, not at day 14.

TCRdb's table, derived via immunoSEQ multiplex PCR, lists solely in-frame clones and lacks some. The table includes under 150,000 clones, approximately 90% detected once. Note on this clone: Antigen specificity is unknown.

Germline V CDR1 and CDR2: MNHEY, SVGEGT. The CDR3 is 17 residues long. The ends were cut back, 5 bases at V and 5 bases at J, with 21 bases in the middle. The sequence was collected from an adult in good health. This material consisted of peripheral blood, taken on day 0 of AZD1222 vaccination. This chain uses TRBV6-2 or TRBV6-3 with TRBJ1-4; D unclear. The CDR3 loop reads CASSPRLGAETNEKLFF. The CDR3, as DNA: TGTGCCAGCAGTCCGAGACTGGGTGCAGAGACAAATGAAAAACTGTTTTTT.